The present entry profiles one T cell receptor beta chain with its context. The record originates from a study of blood T cell repertoires in COVID-19. The method was immunoSEQ multiplex PCR; TCRdb's version includes in-frame clones alone and lacks a portion of them. The top ten hold approximately 4.5% of the sample, which has 300,000 to 350,000 clones, about 90% seen once. This TCR derives from a woman aged 18-35 years with acute COVID-19. Input material: PBMCs or T cells enriched from blood (not recorded which).

CDR3 nucleotides: TGTGCCAGCAGGGCAGGGGCTCCTACAGATACGCAGTATTTT. Translating gives CASRAGAPTDTQYF. The chain carries TRBV2 and TRBJ2-3, with D perhaps matching TRBD1 (6 bases). Germline loops: CDR1 SNHLY, CDR2 FYNNEI. Trimming stripped 6 bases from V and 3 bases from J, with 13 bases between. CDR3 length: 14 residues.